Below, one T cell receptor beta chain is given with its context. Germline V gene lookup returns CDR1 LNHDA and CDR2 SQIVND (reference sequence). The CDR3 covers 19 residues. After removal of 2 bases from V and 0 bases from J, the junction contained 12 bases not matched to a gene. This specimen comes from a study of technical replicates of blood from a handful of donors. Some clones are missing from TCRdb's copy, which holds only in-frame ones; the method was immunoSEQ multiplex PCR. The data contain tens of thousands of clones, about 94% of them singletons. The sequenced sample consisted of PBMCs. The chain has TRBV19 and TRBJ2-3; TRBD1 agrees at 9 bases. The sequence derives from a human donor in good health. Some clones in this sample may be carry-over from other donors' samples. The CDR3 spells CASSISPTGGIRSTDTQYF. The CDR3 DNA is TGTGCCAGTAGTATATCCCCGACAGGGGGGATTCGGAGCACAGATACGCAGTATTTT.